The T cell receptor (beta chain) under discussion was sequenced for a study of blood T cells in healthy people across ages. General study findings and limits: Researchers report that TCR beta diversity correlated strongly with naive T cell percentage.

Comment on this clonotype: The antigen is undetermined.

Total RNA, at least 6 micrograms per sample, was extracted from PBMCs. Through a sample-barcoded 5' primer and a J-beta primer mix, a second PCR was run for about 6 to 11 cycles. MiXCR, run by TCRdb on the 5' RACE reads, gives a single entry per CDR3 protein. The sample has about 800,000 distinct CDR3 sequences, 25% seen once. The sample was also reused in another study, on T cells of mothers and their children. Per that study: Every microgram of extracted RNA entered cDNA synthesis, around 1.4 ug per 15 ul. Over 9.5 million reads per mother and roughly 3 million per child were obtained.

Sequencing was done on a sample of blood. The origin of this receptor is a boy aged 5 to 17 in good health.

The CDR3 spells CASKASSSYNSPLHF. The CDR3 DNA sequence: TGTGCCAGTAAGGCATCGAGCTCCTATAATTCACCCCTCCACTTT. The chain recombines TRBV7-2 with TRBJ1-6; D gene ambiguous. Germline V lookup: CDR1 SGHTA, CDR2 FQGNSA. Trimming cost V 9 bases and J 0 bases, with 12 bases left between them. The CDR3 consists of 15 residues.